This T cell receptor beta chain was observed in a study of T cell repertoires in aging, cancer and after chemotherapy (dated by TCRdb to between 2018 and 2021). Looking at the study overall: Donors spanned six age groups from 30 or younger to 70 or older, with at least three individuals per group. In the solid tumor group, paired pre- and post-chemotherapy samples were obtained from brain tumor (glioblastoma) patients receiving temozolomide-based therapy. Several million TCR reads were contained in the full dataset. Peripheral blood TCR beta repertoires from healthy donors and cancer patients were profiled to examine immunoaging and T cell reconstitution after chemotherapy. A cohort of 200 to 250 cancer patients (about 94 with hematological and roughly 120 with solid cancers) was assembled, and 95 healthy donors were included as a reference group.

TCR beta rearrangements were amplified from genomic DNA extracted from peripheral blood rather than from sorted cells or RNA. Rearranged TRB sequences spanning V, D and J segments were amplified by multiplex touch-down PCR using a mixed TRB-A/B primer pool. Illumina adapters and sample indices were added to the amplicons in two consecutive PCR reactions performed with Phusion HS II polymerase. Amplicons were gel-purified with the NucleoSpin Gel and PCR Clean-up kit, then checked with Qubit and an Agilent 2100 Bioanalyzer. Libraries were sequenced on an Illumina MiSeq using 600-cycle, single-indexed, paired-end runs. As for the original processing: MiXCR versions 2.12 and 3.0.5 were used to process TRB sequences. Each unique CDR3 nucleotide sequence was counted as one clone, and only productive sequences with at least two reads were retained. The repertoire metrics were Shannon diversity, evenness, clonality (calculated as one minus evenness), and diversity profiles parameterized by alpha from 0 to 5. The IGoR algorithm was used to calculate generation probabilities of clones in the paired pre- and post-chemotherapy samples. TCRdb trimmed the raw reads at Q25, called clones with MiXCR and kept productive beta chains. Merged by CDR3 protein, the rows form single entries marked with the most common genes and DNA. The V and J calls shown here were made by TCRdb, not taken from the authors' results. For this sample there are about 1,400 distinct CDR3 sequences; around a fifth appear just once. 20% to 25% of the sample goes to the ten largest clones.

Deletion took 3 bases off V and 1 base off J, with a span of 7 bases between the germline ends. The CDR3 starts with the cysteine, ends with the phenylalanine, and has 15 residues. Solely the CDR3 DNA is kept, with 45 bases framed from the first base. CDR1 LNHDA and CDR2 SQIVND were looked up in the germline V gene (reference sequence). What the research found in general, with its limitations: An increase in median generation probability over the chemotherapy interval was observed in both cancer cohorts, suggesting that the repertoire was reconstituted through rebound thymic output. Untreated patients with hematological or solid cancers showed significantly lower blood TCR diversity and higher clonality than age-matched healthy donors. In healthy donors, the decline in TCR diversity with age was mainly due to loss of richness, whereas in cancer patients loss of evenness also played a role. According to the authors, the repertoire data do not allow conclusions to be drawn about immunological memory after chemotherapy.

Within its sample, this clonotype is large (0.1 to 1%). There is no known antigen for this receptor. Base qualities were left out, and no much larger clone turns up one base away. Material: blood. The TCR was taken from a human donor with a solid tumor. The chain is made from TRBV19 and TRBJ1-6; the D gene is not confidently resolved. CDR3 reads: CASSMAGSYNSPLHF. The DNA reads TGTGCCAGTAGTATGGCGGGGTCCTATAATTCACCCCTCCACTTT.